This T cell receptor beta chain was retrieved from a study of blood T cell repertoires in COVID-19. Study summary: Samples taken during acute and convalescent COVID-19 were collected in the United States, Italy and Spain.

Clones were read by immunoSEQ multiplex PCR, and TCRdb kept only the in-frame ones, dropping some. The table lists roughly 120,000 clones, approximately 87% of them singletons. This receptor was obtained from a woman aged 55-75 years with acute or convalescent COVID-19. The sample comprised peripheral blood.

The DNA for the CDR3 is TGTGCTAGTGGTTCCGGAGGGGACAGCAATCAGCCCCAGCATTTT. Translated: CASGSGGDSNQPQHF. This sequence joins TRBV12-5 and TRBJ1-5, with D possibly matching TRBD1 (5 bases). This CDR3 comprises 15 residues. V lost 4 bases and J 1 base, leaving 11 bases between the germline ends. Germline V lookup: CDR1 LGHNT, CDR2 FRNRAP.